The 32 T cell receptor beta chains presented below share a single source sample, sequenced in a study of CD8 T cells in Susac syndrome. Random hexamers were used to reverse transcribe an amount of roughly 0.5 to 1 ug RNA. TCRdb passed the immunoSEQ multiplex PCR reads through MiXCR, listing each CDR3 protein once. The profile shows 210,000 or so distinct CDR3 sequences, around 90% of them singletons. Material: CD8+ T cells from PBMCs. The receptors here all came from a human donor with multiple sclerosis.

The CDR3 nucleotides are TGCGCCAGCAGCTTGGAGGGTTGGTCCACTCACTATGGCTACACCTTC. It codes for CASSLEGWSTHYGYTF. The chain has TRBV5-1 and TRBJ1-2, with unresolved D. The germline V gene encodes CDR1 SGHRS and CDR2 YFSETQ. The CDR3 runs 16 residues. Trimming cost V 0 bases and J 3 bases, with 15 bases left between them.

V usage is TRBV7-9 and J usage is TRBJ2-7; no firm D call. The CDR3 runs 13 residues. Trimming removed 1 base at V and 7 bases at J, with 11 bases between. CDR1 and CDR2 from the germline V gene are SEHNR and FQNEAQ (reference sequence). The CDR3 is CASSLVPLGEQYF. CDR3 nucleotides: TGTGCCAGCAGCTTAGTTCCATTGGGGGAGCAGTACTTC.

As DNA, the CDR3 is TGTGCCAGCAGTTTCCCCCCCGGGAACTATGGCTACACCTTC. This sequence encodes CASSFPPGNYGYTF. The V call is TRBV12-3 or TRBV12-4, the J call TRBJ1-2; D is uncertain. V was pared by 3 bases and J by 2 bases, with 10 bases between. The CDR3 sequence is 14 residues long.

The DNA of the CDR3 is TGTGCCAGTAGTATTGGAAACACGGGGAGTGGGGTTGAAGCTTTCTTT. Its protein is CASSIGNTGSGVEAFF. V is TRBV19 and J is TRBJ1-1; D unclear. Germline CDR1 and CDR2: LNHDA and SQIVND (reference sequence). The CDR3 contains 16 residues. Trimming pared 3 bases from V and 7 bases from J, leaving 21 bases between.

The V gene is TRBV20-1, the J gene TRBJ2-1; 12 bases align to TRBD2. With V trimmed by 4 bases and J by 7 bases, 2 bases remained unmatched. The V gene's germline CDR1 is DFQATT and CDR2 SNEGSKA (reference sequence). This CDR3 comprises 13 residues. CDR3 nucleotide sequence: TGCAGTGCTATTGGGACTAGCGGGAATGAGCAGTTCTTC. Amino acids: CSAIGTSGNEQFF.

The chain carries TRBV7-9 and TRBJ2-1; 10 bases align to TRBD1. CDR3 size: 18 residues. Germline CDR1 SEHNR, CDR2 FQNEAQ (reference sequence). Unmatched junction bases numbered 11, after V lost 6 bases and J lost 0 bases. DNA for the CDR3: TGTGCCAGCAGGGCCCTGACAGGGGGCCTAAGCTCCTACAATGAGCAGTTCTTC. Protein product: CASRALTGGLSSYNEQFF.

The chain carries TRBV20-1 and TRBJ1-2; D gene unclear. Trimming took off 0 bases at V and 5 bases at J, with 13 bases between the two ends. The CDR3 totals 14 residues. CDR1 and CDR2 (germline): DFQATT, SNEGSKA (reference sequence). DNA of the CDR3: TGCAGTGCTAGAGATCAGACAAGCTTTTATGGCTACACCTTC. Its protein is CSARDQTSFYGYTF.

This clonotype was recorded only once. The chain couples TRBV6-2 or TRBV6-3 to TRBJ1-5; D may be TRBD1 (5 bases). Germline CDR1 is MNHEY and CDR2 is SVGEGT. The CDR3 totals 14 residues. The ends were cut back, 4 bases at V and 3 bases at J, with 10 bases in the middle. CDR3 bases: TGTGCCAGCAGTTCCCAGGGATACAATCAGCCCCAGCATTTT. Its translation: CASSSQGYNQPQHF.

The chain employs TRBV2 and TRBJ2-5, with 11 positions matching TRBD2. The V segment lost 8 bases and the J segment 4 bases; nucleotides outside the gene matches: 6. The germline gives CDR1 SNHLY, CDR2 FYNNEI. CDR3 length: 14 residues. CDR3 coding DNA: TGTGCCAGCTCGGGACTAGCGGTAGGAGAGACCCAGTACTTC. This sequence encodes CASSGLAVGETQYF.

This clonotype showed up just once. The chain employs TRBV30 and TRBJ1-1; TRBD1 matches at 8 bases. V was clipped by 1 base and J by 0 bases; unmatched bases: 7. The V gene's germline CDR1 is GTSNPN and CDR2 SVGIG (reference sequence). CDR3 length: 16 residues. CDR3 region: CAWSDNRGAMNTEAFF. In nucleotides, the CDR3 is TGTGCCTGGAGTGATAACAGGGGGGCGATGAACACTGAAGCTTTCTTT.

The V call is TRBV13, the J call TRBJ2-3; no firm D call. Per the germline V gene, CDR1 is PRHDT and CDR2 is FYEKMQ (reference sequence). This CDR3 comprises 14 residues. Trimming pared 0 bases from V and 6 bases from J, leaving 10 bases between. CDR3 sequence reads: CASSLGSQLDTQYF. The CDR3 nucleotides are TGTGCCAGCAGCTTAGGGTCGCAGTTGGATACGCAGTATTTT.

The chain employs TRBV10-3 and TRBJ1-2; the D gene is possibly TRBD1 (6 bases). Trimming took 6 bases from V and 4 from J, leaving 15 bases between them. In germline, CDR1 is ENHRY, CDR2 SYGVKD. The CDR3 sequence is 14 residues long. CDR3 sequence (DNA): TGTGCCATCAGCCCTCCAGGGGAGACCTATGGCTACACCTTC. Its translation: CAISPPGETYGYTF.

V usage is TRBV9 and J usage is TRBJ2-2; 8 bases are shared with TRBD1. V lost 0 bases and J lost 4; bases outside the gene matches: 5. The CDR3 spans 16 residues. CDR1 and CDR2 (germline): SGDLS, YYNGEE. The CDR3 is CASSVAGQDITGELFF. Written as DNA, the CDR3 is TGTGCCAGCAGCGTAGCGGGACAGGACATCACCGGGGAGCTGTTTTTT.

The chain couples TRBV27 to TRBJ2-1; 7 bases fit TRBD1. Germline trimming cut 5 bases from V and 9 bases from J; bases unmatched to any gene: 10. Germline V gene data show CDR1 as MNHEY and CDR2 as SMNVEV (reference sequence). The CDR3 runs to 14 residues. The CDR3 DNA sequence: TGTGCCAGCAGTGGAACGGACAGGATAAGTGAGCAGTTCTTC. It yields the protein CASSGTDRISEQFF.

The V gene is TRBV5-6, the J gene TRBJ2-5, with 8 bases matching TRBD2. The germline gives CDR1 SGHDT, CDR2 YYEEEE. Trimming at V came to 1 base and at J to 4 bases, leaving 9 bases not matched to a gene. The CDR3 contains 16 residues. The CDR3 sequence is CASSLSGGGRSETQYF. The CDR3 DNA sequence: TGTGCCAGCAGCTTGTCAGGCGGGGGGAGATCAGAGACCCAGTACTTC.

This clonotype has only one observation. The rearrangement uses TRBV6-5 and TRBJ2-7, with D hard to call. V was pared by 9 bases and J by 4 bases, with 13 bases between. Looked up from germline, CDR1 is MNHEY and CDR2 is SVGAGI. CDR3 length: 12 amino acids. Written as DNA, the CDR3 is TGTGCCAGGGAAGACCGTCCTTACGAGCAGTACTTC. Translation gives CAREDRPYEQYF.

J is TRBJ1-1 and V is TRBV24-1; 7 bases are a match to TRBD1. V trimming: 4 bases; J trimming: 4 bases; junction bases outside the gene matches: 8. The CDR3 consists of 15 residues. Per germline, CDR1 KGHDR and CDR2 SFDVKD. CDR3 coding DNA: TGTGCCACCAGTGAGACCCACAGGGGTACCACTGAAGCTTTCTTT. Its protein product is CATSETHRGTTEAFF.

The genes are TRBV4-2 and TRBJ1-2; D may be TRBD1 (5 bases). Germline values: CDR1 LGHNA, CDR2 YNFKEQ. This CDR3 spans 14 amino acids. The V end lost 1 base, the J end lost 13 bases, and 19 bases lay between the germline ends. The CDR3 sequence is CASSQGDDTPARTF. CDR3 nucleotide sequence: TGTGCCAGCAGCCAAGGGGACGATACTCCCGCCCGCACCTTC.

The V call is TRBV6-2 or TRBV6-3, the J call TRBJ1-1, with D unresolved. Trimming removed 3 bases from V and 0 bases from J, with 11 bases in between. This CDR3 spans 15 amino acids. In germline, CDR1 is MNHEY, CDR2 SVGEGT. The CDR3 here is CASSYGRAMNTEAFF. The CDR3 bases are TGTGCCAGCAGTTATGGCAGAGCCATGAACACTGAAGCTTTCTTT.

This clonotype has a single count. V gene TRBV27 combines with J gene TRBJ2-1; tentatively, D is TRBD1 or TRBD2 (6 bases each). Germline CDR1 and CDR2: MNHEY and SMNVEV (reference sequence). CDR3 length: 13 residues. The ends were cut back, 6 bases at V and 5 bases at J, with 11 bases in the middle. CDR3 residues: CASRGGINNEQFF. The CDR3 DNA sequence: TGTGCCAGCAGAGGGGGGATAAACAATGAGCAGTTCTTC.

The J gene is TRBJ2-7, the V gene TRBV7-9, with D perhaps TRBD2 (7 bases). CDR1 and CDR2 (germline): SEHNR, FQNEAQ (reference sequence). There are 15 residues in the CDR3. Trimming cost V 5 bases and J 6 bases, with 20 bases left between them. The CDR3 loop reads CASSPRWGGRVEQYF. CDR3 bases: TGTGCCAGCAGCCCCAGATGGGGGGGGCGCGTCGAGCAGTACTTC.

J is TRBJ2-3 and V is TRBV29-1, with 10 nucleotides matching TRBD2. J lost 4 bases, V lost 6 bases, and 7 bases had no gene match. Per the germline V gene, CDR1 is SQVTM and CDR2 is ANQGSEA. The CDR3 covers 14 residues. CDR3 sequence (DNA): TGCAGCGTGCAACTAGCGGGGTTGGCAGATACGCAGTATTTT. Amino acids: CSVQLAGLADTQYF.

The rearrangement joins TRBV12-3 or TRBV12-4 to TRBJ1-1; tentative D call: TRBD1 (6 bases). V was shortened by 5 bases and J by 3 bases, with 19 bases between the two germline ends. This CDR3 region has 16 residues. The CDR3 nucleotides read TGTGCCAGCAGTGGGTACCCTGGACAGAGGGACACTGAAGCTTTCTTT. This translates into CASSGYPGQRDTEAFF.

The gene calls are TRBV5-6 and TRBJ1-1; D is ambiguous. CDR1 and CDR2 from the germline V gene are SGHDT and YYEEEE. V lost 4 bases to trimming and J lost 10 bases, with 14 bases between them. The CDR3 length is 12 residues. CDR3 sequence (DNA): TGTGCCAGCAGCGACACCCTGGCGGGAGCTTTCTTT. The encoded protein is CASSDTLAGAFF. Together with reference TRBV5-6 and TRBJ1-1, the CDR3 gives the full variable domain: DAGVTQSPTHLIKTRGQQVTLRCSPKSGHDTVSWYQQALGQGPQFIFQYYEEEERQRGNFPDRFSGHQFPNYSSELNVNALLLGDSALYLCASSDTLAGAFFGQGTRLTVV.

The rearrangement uses TRBV7-8 and TRBJ1-1, with 7 bases that match TRBD1. The CDR3 contains 15 residues. J was trimmed by 3 bases and V by 3 bases; bases with no gene match: 7. The V gene's germline CDR1 is SGHVS and CDR2 FQNEAQ. The CDR3 DNA follows: TGTGCCAGCAGCTTCACAGGGGTACGGTACACTGAAGCTTTCTTT. It specifies CASSFTGVRYTEAFF.

V usage is TRBV6-5 and J usage is TRBJ2-2; D possibly uses TRBD1 or TRBD2 (6 bases each). In germline, CDR1 is MNHEY, CDR2 SVGAGI. Trimming left V 0 bases short and J 4 bases short, with 9 bases between. This CDR3 spans 15 amino acids. CDR3 sequence (DNA): TGTGCCAGCAGTTACTCCGGGGGCGGCACCGGGGAGCTGTTTTTT. Its protein is CASSYSGGGTGELFF.

The chain uses TRBV5-1 and TRBJ2-7, with TRBD2 matching 12 bases. This CDR3 contains 15 residues. Looked up from germline, CDR1 is SGHRS and CDR2 is YFSETQ. Trimming took 2 bases from V and 1 from J; bases not matched to a gene: 1. As DNA, the CDR3 is TGCGCCAGCAGCTTAACTAGCGGGAGGTCCTACGAGCAGTACTTC. Encoded protein: CASSLTSGRSYEQYF.

The rearrangement joins TRBV6-5 to TRBJ1-1, with 7 positions matching TRBD1. The germline CDR1 and CDR2 sequences are MNHEY and SVGAGI. V shed 4 bases, J shed 3 bases, and the junction held 5 bases outside the gene matches. CDR3 length: 14 amino acids. This CDR3 is CASSWTGEDTEAFF. The CDR3 coding sequence is TGTGCCAGCAGTTGGACAGGTGAGGACACTGAAGCTTTCTTT.

CDR3 sequence: CASTVIAGGSYEQYF. The CDR3 bases are TGTGCCAGCACTGTGATAGCGGGAGGCTCCTACGAGCAGTACTTC. This chain connects TRBV21-1 to TRBJ2-7; the table's D call, TRBD2, was not checked against the DNA. TRBV21-1 is a recognized pseudogene. The length of the CDR3 is 15 residues.

The V call is TRBV15, the J call TRBJ2-6; no firm D call. This CDR3 spans 16 amino acids. Trimming took off 0 bases at V and 1 base at J, with 7 bases between the two ends. Germline loops: CDR1 LNHNV, CDR2 YYDKDF (reference sequence). The CDR3 nucleotides read TGTGCCACCAGCAGAGAGGGCAGGTCTGGGGCCAACGTCCTGACTTTC. This encodes CATSREGRSGANVLTF.

This chain connects TRBV5-4 to TRBJ2-1, with D hard to call. The CDR3 contains 15 residues. Germline lookup yields CDR1 SGHNT and CDR2 YYREEE (reference sequence). The germline V and J ends were trimmed by 0 bases and 1 base, with 8 bases remaining between them. In DNA form, the CDR3 reads TGTGCCAGCAGCTTGGCCGAGTCATCCTACAATGAGCAGTTCTTC. Encoded protein: CASSLAESSYNEQFF.

CDR3 sequence: CAISEGVPQETQYF. CDR3 nucleotides: TGTGCCATCAGTGAAGGAGTTCCCCAAGAGACCCAGTACTTC. This chain joins TRBV10-3 and TRBJ2-5; D unclear. Germline V gene data show CDR1 as ENHRY and CDR2 as SYGVKD. Trimming took 3 bases from V and 1 from J, leaving 9 bases between them. The CDR3 sequence is 14 residues long.